The clone carrying this TCR beta chain was observed a few times. These data come from a study of response to subunit inactivated influenza vaccine. The CDR3 length is 15 residues. V dropped 3 bases and J dropped 8; count of bases not matched to a gene: 9. Germline V lookup: CDR1 LNHNV, CDR2 YYDKDF (reference sequence). TCRdb re-called the RT-PCR reads through MiXCR, storing one row per CDR3 protein. The sample records over 400,000 distinct CDR3 sequences, 10% to 15% being singletons. The receptor was derived from a man in his fifties who received an inactivated influenza vaccine. The material sequenced was PBMCs from blood, taken about 6 weeks after vaccination. The gene calls are TRBV15 and TRBJ1-4, with 7 bases matching TRBD1. The CDR3 loop is CATSRTRGFEEKLFF. The CDR3 bases are TGTGCCACCAGCAGGACCAGGGGGTTTGAGGAAAAACTGTTTTTT.